A single sample gave rise to the 10 T cell receptor beta chains below, sequenced in a study of T cells and Merkel cell carcinoma outcomes (dated by TCRdb to the early 2020s). Library creation used the immunoSEQ multiplex PCR assay. TCRdb re-hosts the immuneACCESS table, in-frame sequences only. Its copies lack some clones; in the studies checked, an unresolved V gene accounts for under half of them, and the cause for the rest is not known. Across this sample there are some 6,500 clones, with about 90% seen only once. The ten largest clones take up around 2.8% of the sample. The sequencing sample was made of tumor tissue from Merkel cell carcinoma. The receptors originated from a human donor with Merkel cell carcinoma.

This clone is a singleton in its sample. The rearrangement joins TRBV18 to TRBJ2-5, with 14 bases that match TRBD2. The germline gives CDR1 KGHSH, CDR2 LQKENI. CDR3 length: 18 amino acids. Trimming cost V 4 bases and J 0 bases; bases outside gene matches: 7. The CDR3 here is CASSLGLAGGQNQETQYF. The CDR3 bases are TGTGCCAGCTCACTAGGACTAGCGGGGGGCCAGAACCAAGAGACCCAGTACTTC.

This chain uses TRBV9 with TRBJ2-7; 8 nucleotides align to TRBD2. This CDR3 is 11 amino acids long. V lost 7 bases and J lost 7; bases outside the gene matches: 4. Germline V gene sequence: CDR1 SGDLS, CDR2 YYNGEE. The DNA for the CDR3 is TGTGCCAGCGGCGGGGGGCGAGAGCAGTACTTC. Translated: CASGGGREQYF. The whole variable domain, filled in from reference TRBV9 and TRBJ2-7, reads DSGVTQTPKHLITATGQRVTLRCSPRSGDLSVYWYQQSLDQGLQFLIQYYNGEERAKGNILERFSAQQFPDLHSELNLSSLELGDSALYFCASGGGREQYFGPGTRLTVT.

The chain carries TRBV18 and TRBJ1-1, with 8 bases aligning to TRBD1. Per germline, CDR1 KGHSH and CDR2 LQKENI. The CDR3 runs to 14 residues. Trimming cost V 4 bases and J 4 bases; bases outside gene matches: 5. Here the CDR3 reads CASSRDRGFTEAFF. The CDR3 DNA sequence: TGTGCCAGCTCACGTGACAGGGGTTTCACTGAAGCTTTCTTT.

The chain recombines TRBV10-2 with TRBJ2-1; the D gene is possibly TRBD2 (5 bases). This CDR3 comprises 15 residues. V dropped 2 bases and J dropped 4 bases, with 12 bases sitting between them. Germline-derived CDR1 and CDR2 are WSHSY and SAAADI. CDR3 region: CASSERTASYNEQFF. The CDR3 DNA is TGCGCCAGCAGTGAGAGGACTGCGAGTTACAATGAGCAGTTCTTC.

DNA of the CDR3: TGTGCCAGCAGCGCCGGGACAGGATATGGCTACACCTTC. This gives the protein CASSAGTGYGYTF. The chain uses TRBV5-5 and TRBJ1-2; 8 nucleotides agree with TRBD1. Germline values: CDR1 SGHKS, CDR2 YYEKEE (reference sequence). The J segment lost 5 bases and the V segment lost 4 bases, leaving 4 bases of the junction unmatched. The CDR3 is 13 residues long.

Only one count was recorded for this clone. The J gene is TRBJ1-4, the V gene TRBV5-1, with 8 bases matching TRBD1. Germline loops: CDR1 SGHRS, CDR2 YFSETQ. J lost 10 bases, V lost 4 bases, and 9 bases had no gene match. The CDR3 contains 14 residues. The CDR3: CASSLDREIGKLFF. The CDR3 nucleotides are TGCGCCAGCAGCCTGGACAGGGAAATAGGAAAACTGTTTTTT. The full variable domain, rest sourced from reference TRBV5-1 and TRBJ1-4, is KAGVTQTPRYLIKTRGQQVTLSCSPISGHRSVSWYQQTPGQGLQFLFEYFSETQRNKGNFPGRFSGRQFSNSRSEMNVSTLELGDSALYLCASSLDREIGKLFFGSGTQLSVL.

The chain is built from TRBV11-1 and TRBJ2-1, with 9 nucleotides matching TRBD2. The CDR3 extends over 16 amino acids. Germline trimming cut 6 bases from V and 6 bases from J; bases unmatched to any gene: 12. Germline CDR1 is SGHAT and CDR2 is FQDESV (reference sequence). The DNA for the CDR3 is TGTGCCAGCAGTCCTACCGGGGGTAGCGGGGGCAATGAGCAGTTCTTC. It encodes CASSPTGGSGGNEQFF.

This chain joins TRBV19 and TRBJ1-2; D not resolved. Trimming pared 3 bases from V and 5 bases from J, leaving 7 bases between. Germline V gives CDR1 LNHDA, CDR2 SQIVND (reference sequence). CDR3 size: 12 residues. CDR3 loop: CASSMTQYGYTF. In nucleotides, the CDR3 is TGTGCCAGTAGTATGACCCAGTATGGCTACACCTTC.

CDR3 residues: CASSASSGPGNTIYF. Written as DNA, the CDR3 is TGTGCCAGTAGCGCCTCAAGCGGGCCTGGAAACACCATATATTTT. The chain has TRBV19 and TRBJ1-3, with D unresolved. Germline-derived CDR1 and CDR2 are LNHDA and SQIVND (reference sequence). This CDR3 comprises 15 residues. The V end was cut by 6 bases, the J end by 2 bases, with 14 bases between.

This chain uses TRBV4-1 with TRBJ1-2; D is undetermined. The germline V and J ends were trimmed by 0 bases and 4 bases, with 9 bases remaining between them. Germline CDR1 is MGHRA and CDR2 is YSYEKL. CDR3 length: 14 amino acids. CDR3 protein: CASSQDAQTYGYTF. In nucleotides, the CDR3 is TGCGCCAGCAGCCAAGACGCACAAACCTATGGCTACACCTTC.